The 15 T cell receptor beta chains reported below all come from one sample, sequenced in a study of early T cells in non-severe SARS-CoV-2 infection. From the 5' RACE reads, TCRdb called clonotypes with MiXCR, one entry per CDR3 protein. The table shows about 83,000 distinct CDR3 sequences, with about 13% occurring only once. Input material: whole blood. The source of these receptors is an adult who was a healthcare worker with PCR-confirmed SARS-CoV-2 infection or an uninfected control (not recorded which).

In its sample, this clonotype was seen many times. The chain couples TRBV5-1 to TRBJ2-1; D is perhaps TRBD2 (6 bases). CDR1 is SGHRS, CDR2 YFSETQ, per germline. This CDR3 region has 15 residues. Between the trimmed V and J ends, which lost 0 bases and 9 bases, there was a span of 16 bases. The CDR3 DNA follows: TGCGCCAGCAGCTTGGCGGTCGGGGGAACCGGTGAGCAGTTCTTC. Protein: CASSLAVGGTGEQFF. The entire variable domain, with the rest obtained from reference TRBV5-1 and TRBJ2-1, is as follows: KAGVTQTPRYLIKTRGQQVTLSCSPISGHRSVSWYQQTPGQGLQFLFEYFSETQRNKGNFPGRFSGRQFSNSRSEMNVSTLELGDSALYLCASSLAVGGTGEQFFGPGTRLTVL.

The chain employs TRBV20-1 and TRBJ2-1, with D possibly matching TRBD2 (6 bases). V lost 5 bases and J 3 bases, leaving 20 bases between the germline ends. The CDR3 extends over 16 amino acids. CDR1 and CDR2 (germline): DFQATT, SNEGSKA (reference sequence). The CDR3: CSAENPGTSFYNEQFF. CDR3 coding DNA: TGCAGTGCTGAAAATCCCGGGACTTCCTTCTACAATGAGCAGTTCTTC.

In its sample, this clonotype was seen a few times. CDR3 in DNA: TGCGCCAGCAGTGAGATATATGGAGGCACAGGGGGCTGGAATTCACCCCTCCACTTT. Its protein product is CASSEIYGGTGGWNSPLHF. V gene TRBV10-2 combines with J gene TRBJ1-6; 9 nucleotides line up with TRBD1. CDR3 length equals 19 residues. J lost 7 bases, V lost 2 bases, and 15 bases had no gene match. Per germline, CDR1 WSHSY and CDR2 SAAADI.

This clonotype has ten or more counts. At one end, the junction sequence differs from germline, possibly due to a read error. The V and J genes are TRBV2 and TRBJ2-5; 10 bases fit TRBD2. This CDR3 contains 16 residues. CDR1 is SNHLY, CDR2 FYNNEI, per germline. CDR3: CASSVLAGALQETQYF. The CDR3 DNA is TGCGCCAGCAGTGTTCTAGCGGGGGCCCTCCAAGAGACCCAGTACTTC.

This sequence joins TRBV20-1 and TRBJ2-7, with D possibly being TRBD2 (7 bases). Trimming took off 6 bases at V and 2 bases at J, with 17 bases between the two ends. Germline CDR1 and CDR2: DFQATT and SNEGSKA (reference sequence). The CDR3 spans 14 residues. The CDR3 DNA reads TGCAGTGCGCCAGACGGGGGGCCCCCCTACGAGCAGTACTTC. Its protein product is CSAPDGGPPYEQYF.

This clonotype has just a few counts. CDR3 nucleotide sequence: TGTGCCAGCAGCCTTGAGGCAGCAAAGAACACTGAAGCTTTCTTT. Protein: CASSLEAAKNTEAFF. The chain has TRBV7-9 and TRBJ1-1; D not certain. The CDR3 has 15 amino acids. V lost 5 bases and J lost 1, with 14 bases in between. Germline V gene lookup returns CDR1 SEHNR and CDR2 FQNEAQ (reference sequence). The entire variable domain, with the rest obtained from reference TRBV7-9 and TRBJ1-1, is as follows: DTGVSQNPRHKITKRGQNVTFRCDPISEHNRLYWYRQTLGQGPEFLTYFQNEAQLEKSRLLSDRFSAERPKGSFSTLEIQRTEQGDSAMYLCASSLEAAKNTEAFFGQGTRLTVV.

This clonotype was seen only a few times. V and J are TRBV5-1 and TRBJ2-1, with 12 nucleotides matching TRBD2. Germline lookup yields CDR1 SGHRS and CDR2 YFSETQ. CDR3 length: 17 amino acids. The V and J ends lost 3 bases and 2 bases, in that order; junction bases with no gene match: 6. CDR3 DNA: TGCGCCAGCAGCTCCCTAGCGGGGGGGCCCCCCTACAATGAGCAGTTCTTC. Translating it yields CASSSLAGGPPYNEQFF.

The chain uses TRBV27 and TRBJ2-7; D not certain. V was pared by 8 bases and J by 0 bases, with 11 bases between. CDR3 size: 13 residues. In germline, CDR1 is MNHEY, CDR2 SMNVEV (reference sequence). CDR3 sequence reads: CASGPLNSYEQYF. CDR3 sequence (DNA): TGTGCCAGCGGCCCCCTAAACTCCTACGAGCAGTACTTC.

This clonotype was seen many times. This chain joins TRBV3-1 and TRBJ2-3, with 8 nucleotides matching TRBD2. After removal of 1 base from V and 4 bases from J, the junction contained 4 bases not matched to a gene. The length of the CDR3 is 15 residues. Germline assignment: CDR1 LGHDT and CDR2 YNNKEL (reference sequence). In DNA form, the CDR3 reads TGTGCCAGCAGCCAAGCGGGGGGGCCTGCAGATACGCAGTATTTT. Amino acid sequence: CASSQAGGPADTQYF.

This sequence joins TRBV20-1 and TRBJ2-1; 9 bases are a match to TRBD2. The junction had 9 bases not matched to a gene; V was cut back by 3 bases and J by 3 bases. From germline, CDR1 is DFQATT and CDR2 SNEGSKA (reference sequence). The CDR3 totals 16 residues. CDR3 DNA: TGCAGTGCTAGGGGCGCCAGCGGGGGGAACTACAATGAGCAGTTCTTC. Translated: CSARGASGGNYNEQFF.

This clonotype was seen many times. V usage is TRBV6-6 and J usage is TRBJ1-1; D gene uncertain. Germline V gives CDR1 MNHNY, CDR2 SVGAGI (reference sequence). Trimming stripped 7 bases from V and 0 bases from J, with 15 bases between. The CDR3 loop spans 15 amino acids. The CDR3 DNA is TGTGCCAGCACGCTGGGGTCACCTATGAACACTGAAGCTTTCTTT. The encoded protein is CASTLGSPMNTEAFF.

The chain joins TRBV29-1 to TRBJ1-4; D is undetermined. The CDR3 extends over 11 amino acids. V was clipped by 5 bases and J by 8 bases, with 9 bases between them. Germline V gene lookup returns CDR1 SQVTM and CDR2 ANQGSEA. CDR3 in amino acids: CSVWREEKLFF. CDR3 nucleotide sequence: TGCAGCGTTTGGAGGGAAGAAAAACTGTTTTTT.

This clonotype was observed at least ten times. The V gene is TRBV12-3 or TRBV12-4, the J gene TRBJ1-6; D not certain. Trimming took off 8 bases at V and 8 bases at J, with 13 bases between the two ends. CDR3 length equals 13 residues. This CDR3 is CASRTRVDSPLHF. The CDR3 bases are TGTGCCAGCCGCACACGGGTGGATTCACCCCTCCACTTT.

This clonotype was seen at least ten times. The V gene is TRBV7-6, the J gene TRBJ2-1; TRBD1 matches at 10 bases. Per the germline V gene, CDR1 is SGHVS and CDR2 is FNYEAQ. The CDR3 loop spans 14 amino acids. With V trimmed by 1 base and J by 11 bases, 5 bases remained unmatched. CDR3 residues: CASSLEGTGEKQFF. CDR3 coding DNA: TGTGCCAGCAGCTTAGAGGGGACAGGGGAAAAGCAGTTCTTC.

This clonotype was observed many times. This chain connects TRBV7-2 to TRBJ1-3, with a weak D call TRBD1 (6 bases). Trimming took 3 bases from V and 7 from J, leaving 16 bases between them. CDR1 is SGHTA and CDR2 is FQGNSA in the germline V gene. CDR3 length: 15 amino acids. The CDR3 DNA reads TGTGCCAGCAGCTTTTTACAGGGATCGGGGAACACCATATATTTT. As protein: CASSFLQGSGNTIYF.